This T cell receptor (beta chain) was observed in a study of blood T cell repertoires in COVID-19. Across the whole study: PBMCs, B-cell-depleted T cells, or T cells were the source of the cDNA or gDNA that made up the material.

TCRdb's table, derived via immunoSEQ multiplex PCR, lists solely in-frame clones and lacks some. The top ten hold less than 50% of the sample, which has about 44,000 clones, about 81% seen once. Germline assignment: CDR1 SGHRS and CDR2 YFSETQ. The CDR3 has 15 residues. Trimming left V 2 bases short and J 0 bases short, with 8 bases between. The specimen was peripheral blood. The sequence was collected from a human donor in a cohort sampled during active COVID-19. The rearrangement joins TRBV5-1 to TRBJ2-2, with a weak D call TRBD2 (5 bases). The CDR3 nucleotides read TGCGCCAGCAGCTTTGAGGGTTCGAACACCGGGGAGCTGTTTTTT. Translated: CASSFEGSNTGELFF. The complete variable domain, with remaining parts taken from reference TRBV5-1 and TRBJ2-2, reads KAGVTQTPRYLIKTRGQQVTLSCSPISGHRSVSWYQQTPGQGLQFLFEYFSETQRNKGNFPGRFSGRQFSNSRSEMNVSTLELGDSALYLCASSFEGSNTGELFFGEGSRLTVL.